The rows below give T cell receptor beta chains drawn from one sample of a study of CD8+CD57+ T cells in acquired aplastic anemia. From the reads, TCRdb called clonotypes with MiXCR, one entry per CDR3 protein. The sample records some 170,000 distinct CDR3 sequences, around half being singletons. Material: sorted CD4+, CD8+, or CD8+CD57+ T cells (not recorded which) from PBMCs. Source of these receptors: a human donor with aplastic anemia. Both conserved end residues are part of each CDR3. D genes are given only for firm matches. Clone size is not always given. Where it is, it says once, few, many or a class for expanded clones.

d_call: .
v_call: TRBV29-1
j_call: TRBJ1-2
clone_size: .
cdr3_aa: CSLVKGAGGYTF
cdr3_nt: TGCAGCTTAGTAAAAGGGGCGGGTGGCTACACCTTC

d_call: TRBD1
v_call: TRBV10-3
j_call: TRBJ1-5
clone_size: few
cdr3_aa: CASSELVQGGNQPQHF
cdr3_nt: TGTGCCAGCAGTGAGCTAGTACAGGGGGGCAATCAGCCCCAGCATTTT

d_call: .
v_call: TRBV5-1
j_call: TRBJ2-7
clone_size: many
cdr3_aa: CASSFLGSPYEQYF
cdr3_nt: TGCGCCAGCAGCTTTCTGGGATCCCCCTACGAGCAGTACTTC

d_call: TRBD1
v_call: TRBV12-3/TRBV12-4
j_call: TRBJ2-7
clone_size: .
cdr3_aa: CASSIRKGQPISVPYEQYF
cdr3_nt: TGTGCCAGCAGTATAAGAAAGGGACAGCCCATTAGCGTTCCCTACGAGCAGTACTTC

d_call: .
v_call: TRBV5-4
j_call: TRBJ2-3
clone_size: many
cdr3_aa: CASSLETGPRGADTQYF
cdr3_nt: TGTGCCAGCAGCTTGGAGACAGGGCCGAGGGGGGCAGATACGCAGTATTTT

d_call: .
v_call: TRBV10-3
j_call: TRBJ2-7
clone_size: .
cdr3_aa: CAISTTSPEGEQYF
cdr3_nt: TGTGCCATCAGCACGACATCTCCGGAGGGCGAGCAGTACTTC

d_call: .
v_call: TRBV7-9
j_call: TRBJ2-3
clone_size: .
cdr3_aa: CASSLVAGTDTQYF
cdr3_nt: TGTGCCAGCAGCTTAGTAGCGGGCACAGATACGCAGTATTTT

d_call: .
v_call: TRBV29-1
j_call: TRBJ1-1
clone_size: many
cdr3_aa: CSSNRAMNTEAFF
cdr3_nt: TGCAGCAGCAACAGGGCGATGAACACTGAAGCTTTCTTT

d_call: TRBD2
v_call: TRBV5-1
j_call: TRBJ2-3
clone_size: many
cdr3_aa: CASTWGGYDTQYF
cdr3_nt: TGCGCCAGCACCTGGGGGGGGTATGATACGCAGTATTTT

d_call: .
v_call: TRBV2
j_call: TRBJ2-2
clone_size: many
cdr3_aa: CASSERGAGTGELFF
cdr3_nt: TGTGCCAGCAGTGAAAGGGGGGCGGGCACCGGGGAGCTGTTTTTT

d_call: .
v_call: TRBV20-1
j_call: TRBJ2-5
clone_size: .
cdr3_aa: CGATRDGTKTQYF
cdr3_nt: TGCGGTGCTACCCGGGACGGAACAAAGACCCAGTACTTC

d_call: .
v_call: TRBV20-1
j_call: TRBJ1-2
clone_size: .
cdr3_aa: CSAGHNYGYTF
cdr3_nt: TGCAGTGCTGGACATAACTATGGCTACACCTTC

d_call: .
v_call: TRBV27
j_call: TRBJ2-3
clone_size: .
cdr3_aa: CASSRRGTSTDTQYF
cdr3_nt: TGTGCCAGCAGTCGGCGCGGGACTAGCACAGATACGCAGTATTTT

d_call: TRBD2
v_call: TRBV9
j_call: TRBJ2-3
clone_size: many
cdr3_aa: CASSVEPGLSTDTQYF
cdr3_nt: TGTGCCAGCAGCGTCGAACCGGGACTAAGCACAGATACGCAGTATTTT

d_call: TRBD2
v_call: TRBV7-2
j_call: TRBJ2-7
clone_size: .
cdr3_aa: CASRPGGGSYEQYF
cdr3_nt: TGTGCCAGCAGGCCGGGCGGGGGCTCCTACGAGCAGTACTTC

d_call: TRBD1
v_call: TRBV2
j_call: TRBJ1-2
clone_size: .
cdr3_aa: CASSARTGESHYGYTF
cdr3_nt: TGTGCCAGCAGTGCCCGGACAGGTGAGAGCCACTATGGCTACACCTTC

d_call: .
v_call: TRBV12-3/TRBV12-4
j_call: TRBJ2-1
clone_size: many
cdr3_aa: CALKQVVGNEQFF
cdr3_nt: TGTGCCCTCAAGCAGGTCGTGGGGAATGAGCAGTTCTTC